The 21 T cell receptor beta chains given below trace back to one sample, sequenced in a study of T cell repertoires in cytomegalovirus infection. In TCRdb, the reads were re-called with MiXCR into one record per CDR3 protein. The data contain about 180,000 distinct CDR3 sequences, roughly 14% of them seen just once; the ten biggest clones take up around 27%. Sequenced: PBMCs. These receptor sequences come from a human donor in good health (CMV status not recorded). Some clones in this sample may be carry-over from other donors' samples.

This clonotype has a count of ten or more. Germline and junction disagree at one end, which may indicate a read error. V gene TRBV7-7 combines with J gene TRBJ2-1; 8 bases are a match to TRBD2. The length of the CDR3 is 15 residues. CDR1 and CDR2 from the germline V gene are SSHAT and FNYEAQ (reference sequence). The CDR3 loop is CASSLNSGTYNEQFF. DNA for the CDR3: TGTGCTAGCAGCTTAAATAGCGGGACGTACAATGAGCAGTTCTTC.

The J gene is TRBJ1-2, the V gene TRBV12-3 or TRBV12-4; D is unresolved. This CDR3 has 12 residues. V was pared by 9 bases and J by 4 bases, with 12 bases between. CDR3 protein: CASRAPGYGYTF. The CDR3 DNA sequence: TGTGCCAGTAGGGCTCCTGGCTATGGCTACACCTTC.

The rearrangement uses TRBV19 and TRBJ2-3, with 11 nucleotides matching TRBD2. Per the germline V gene, CDR1 is LNHDA and CDR2 is SQIVND (reference sequence). The V gene end was trimmed by 5 bases and the J gene end by 3 bases; junction bases not matched to a gene: 4. This CDR3 region has 15 residues. The CDR3 region is CASSLTSGETDTQYF. In DNA form, the CDR3 reads TGTGCCAGTAGTCTGACTAGCGGGGAGACAGATACGCAGTATTTT.

The genes are TRBV29-1 and TRBJ2-1; the D call may be TRBD1 or TRBD2 (5 bases each). CDR1 is SQVTM, CDR2 ANQGSEA, per germline. Trimming shortened V by 0 bases and J by 2 bases, and 8 bases separated the two germline ends. This CDR3 is 14 amino acids long. The CDR3 sequence: CSVEEGDAYNEQFF. CDR3 bases: TGCAGCGTTGAAGAGGGGGACGCCTACAATGAGCAGTTCTTC.

In DNA form, the CDR3 reads TGTGCCAGCAGTTACTCCCCCGGGAATGAGCAGTTCTTC. Its translation: CASSYSPGNEQFF. J is TRBJ2-1 and V is TRBV6-2 or TRBV6-3, with D unresolved. From germline, CDR1 is MNHEY and CDR2 SVGEGT. Deletions cut 0 bases from V and 7 bases from J, with 7 bases between. CDR3 size: 13 residues.

At least ten counts were recorded for this clonotype. V usage is TRBV7-2 and J usage is TRBJ2-2, with 8 bases aligning to TRBD2. Germline values: CDR1 SGHTA, CDR2 FQGNSA. Unmatched junction bases numbered 2, after V lost 1 base and J lost 4 bases. The length of the CDR3 is 15 residues. CDR3 sequence: CASSLGTSSTGELFF. As DNA, the CDR3 is TGTGCCAGCAGCTTAGGGACTAGCTCCACCGGGGAGCTGTTTTTT. The full variable domain, its missing parts supplied by reference TRBV7-2 and TRBJ2-2, is GAGVSQSPSNKVTEKGKDVELRCDPISGHTALYWYRQSLGQGLEFLIYFQGNSAPDKSGLPSDRFSAERTGGSVSTLTIQRTQQEDSAVYLCASSLGTSSTGELFFGEGSRLTVL.

This clonotype came up many times. The gene calls are TRBV7-8 and TRBJ2-5; possibly TRBD2 for D (7 bases). This CDR3 has 14 residues. V was cut by 5 bases and J by 4 bases, with 14 bases left in between. The germline CDR1 and CDR2 sequences are SGHVS and FQNEAQ. CDR3 protein: CASSHTGRGETQYF. The CDR3 DNA reads TGTGCCAGCAGCCACACAGGGAGGGGAGAGACCCAGTACTTC.

The J gene is TRBJ1-4, the V gene TRBV19, with a tentative D call TRBD1 (6 bases). The ends were cut back, 5 bases at V and 4 bases at J, with 17 bases in the middle. This CDR3 is built from 16 residues. The germline CDR1 and CDR2 sequences are LNHDA and SQIVND (reference sequence). The CDR3 protein is CASSLPIRGLNEKLFF. CDR3 DNA: TGTGCCAGTAGTCTCCCGATTCGGGGGCTTAATGAAAAACTGTTTTTT.

This CDR3 is CACFGAGRNTGELFF. CDR3 sequence (DNA): TGTGCCTGCTTTGGGGCAGGGAGGAACACCGGGGAGCTGTTTTTT. The V gene is TRBV30, the J gene TRBJ2-2; tentatively, D is TRBD1 or TRBD2 (5 bases each). Germline-derived CDR1 and CDR2 are GTSNPN and SVGIG (reference sequence). V was shortened by 6 bases and J by 1 base, with 15 bases between the two germline ends. The CDR3 runs 15 residues. Looking up the rest from reference TRBV30 and TRBJ2-2 gives the full variable domain: SQTIHQWPATLVQPVGSPLSLECTVEGTSNPNLYWYRQAAGRGLQLLFYSVGIGQISSEVPQNLSASRPQDRQFILSSKKLLLSDSGFYLCACFGAGRNTGELFFGEGSRLTVL.

This clonotype appeared a few times. This sequence joins TRBV28 and TRBJ2-2; D is unclear. The CDR3 has 12 residues. V was shortened by 6 bases and J by 3 bases, with 5 bases between the two germline ends. Germline assignment: CDR1 MDHEN and CDR2 SYDVKM. The DNA of the CDR3 is TGTGCCAGCAGGGTATACACCGGGGAGCTGTTTTTT. It yields the protein CASRVYTGELFF.

This clonotype was observed a few times. The rearrangement joins TRBV20-1 to TRBJ2-5, with a possible D match to TRBD2 (5 bases). Trimming cost V 0 bases and J 4 bases, with 12 bases left between them. This CDR3 has 14 residues. Germline assignment: CDR1 DFQATT and CDR2 SNEGSKA (reference sequence). The CDR3 spells CSARDQERAETQYF. Written as DNA, the CDR3 is TGCAGTGCTAGAGATCAGGAGAGGGCAGAGACCCAGTACTTC.

Only a few counts were recorded for this clonotype. V usage is TRBV14 and J usage is TRBJ2-7; D not certain. V lost 3 bases, J lost 0 bases, and 18 bases lay in between. The V gene's germline CDR1 is SGHDN and CDR2 FVKESK. The CDR3 runs 17 residues. The DNA of the CDR3 is TGTGCCAGCAGCCAGGGTCCGGGTGGATTGAGCTCCTACGAGCAGTACTTC. Its translation: CASSQGPGGLSSYEQYF. Full variable domain (missing parts from reference TRBV14 and TRBJ2-7): EAGVTQFPSHSVIEKGQTVTLRCDPISGHDNLYWYRRVMGKEIKFLLHFVKESKQDESGMPNNRFLAERTGGTYSTLKVQPAELEDSGVYFCASSQGPGGLSSYEQYFGPGTRLTVT.

This clonotype was seen more than once but under ten times. The chain uses TRBV28 and TRBJ2-3; no clear D. CDR3 length equals 15 residues. V lost 3 bases and J 0 bases, leaving 10 bases between the germline ends. Germline CDR1 MDHEN, CDR2 SYDVKM. CDR3 coding DNA: TGTGCCAGCAGTTTTATGAGAAGTAGCACAGATACGCAGTATTTT. Translating gives CASSFMRSSTDTQYF.

Remarks on this clonotype: A much more abundant neighbour one base away suggests this may be a read error. The V call is TRBV4-1, the J call TRBJ2-7; D remains unclear. V lost 0 bases and J 0 bases, leaving 9 bases between the germline ends. The germline gives CDR1 MGHRA, CDR2 YSYEKL. The CDR3 is 15 residues long. CDR3 nucleotides: TGCGCCAGCAGCCAAGAACGGGTGTCCTCCTACGAGCAGTACTTC. It encodes CASSQERVSSYEQYF.

The V and J genes are TRBV5-1 and TRBJ2-5; D gene unclear. V lost 0 bases, J lost 5 bases, and 8 bases lay in between. CDR3 size: 13 residues. The germline V gene has CDR1 SGHRS and CDR2 YFSETQ. The CDR3 DNA reads as TGCGCCAGCAGCTTGGCTCTTCGGGAGACCCAGTACTTC. Residues: CASSLALRETQYF.

There are many counts of this clonotype. The rearrangement joins TRBV7-9 to TRBJ1-1, with TRBD1 identical over 11 bases. This CDR3 region has 15 residues. Germline lookup yields CDR1 SEHNR and CDR2 FQNEAQ (reference sequence). V gave up 4 bases and J gave up 4 bases; unmatched junction bases: 5. CDR3 sequence: CASSSPGQGVTEAFF. The CDR3 bases are TGTGCCAGCAGCTCGCCGGGACAGGGGGTCACTGAAGCTTTCTTT.

This sequence joins TRBV29-1 and TRBJ2-7; TRBD2 might be the D (5 bases). The CDR3 contains 13 residues. Germline CDR1 SQVTM, CDR2 ANQGSEA. Trimming cost V 7 bases and J 5 bases, with 18 bases left between them. The CDR3 bases are TGCAGCGCCGATCTAGGAGGAAGGGACGAGCAGTACTTC. Translated, it gives CSADLGGRDEQYF.

The chain carries TRBV14 and TRBJ2-6; 8 bases map to TRBD1. The germline V gene encodes CDR1 SGHDN and CDR2 FVKESK. V lost 4 bases and J lost 0; bases outside the gene matches: 5. This CDR3 is 17 amino acids long. Here the CDR3 reads CASSLWTGSSGANVLTF. The CDR3 nucleotides read TGTGCCAGCAGCCTTTGGACAGGGAGCTCTGGGGCCAACGTCCTGACTTTC.

This clonotype appeared many times. The CDR3 region is CASSPYHVQPQHF. The CDR3 DNA reads TGTGCCAGCAGCCCCTATCATGTTCAGCCCCAGCATTTT. V gene TRBV7-8 combines with J gene TRBJ1-5; D ambiguous. Germline values: CDR1 SGHVS, CDR2 FQNEAQ. Deletions cut 5 bases from V and 6 bases from J, with 11 bases between. This CDR3 comprises 13 residues. The full variable domain, in which reference TRBV7-8 and TRBJ1-5 provide the parts outside the CDR3, is GAGVSQSPRYKVAKRGQDVALRCDPISGHVSLFWYQQALGQGPEFLTYFQNEAQLDKSGLPSDRFFAERPEGSVSTLKIQRTQQEDSAVYLCASSPYHVQPQHFGDGTRLSIL.

This clonotype was detected only a few times. The rearrangement links TRBV6-5 to TRBJ2-7, with TRBD2 matching 11 bases. CDR1 and CDR2 (germline): MNHEY, SVGAGI. After removal of 0 bases from V and 3 bases from J, the junction contained 10 bases not matched to a gene. The CDR3 has 18 amino acids. The CDR3 DNA follows: TGTGCCAGCAGTTACTCGGTCCTAGCGGGAGGAGTTTTCTACGAGCAGTACTTC. Encoded protein: CASSYSVLAGGVFYEQYF.

The chain joins TRBV24-1 to TRBJ1-1; no reliable D call. Germline V lookup: CDR1 KGHDR, CDR2 SFDVKD. The length of the CDR3 is 14 residues. V lost 1 base, J lost 2 bases, and 7 bases lay in between. DNA of the CDR3: TGTGCCACCAGTGATTTCCAGAAAAACACTGAAGCTTTCTTT. It yields the protein CATSDFQKNTEAFF.